A selection of T cell receptor beta chains follows, all from one sample in a study of cytomegalovirus exposure and HLA in healthy donors. TCRdb's copy holds only in-frame clones and misses some; the assay was immunoSEQ multiplex PCR. The repertoire holds approximately 160,000 clones, with 75% to 90% as singletons. Sequenced sample: PBMCs. The receptors were sampled from a man in his fifties or sixties in good health and CMV-seropositive. Each CDR3 is given with its conserved first and last residue. D genes are given only for firm matches. Expanded clones get a size class; other rows say once, few or many, or leave the size out.

d_call,j_call,cdr3_length,clone_size,v_call,cdr3_aa,cdr3_nt
TRBD2,TRBJ2-7,14,-,TRBV27,CASSPGLAPYEQYF,TGTGCCAGCAGCCCCGGACTAGCTCCTTACGAGCAGTACTTC
-,TRBJ2-5,15,once,TRBV19,CASSIGAVPKETQYF,TGTGCCAGTAGTATTGGTGCGGTGCCTAAAGAGACCCAGTACTTC
-,TRBJ2-5,14,-,TRBV5-4,CASSLGLDWETQYF,TGTGCCAGCAGCTTAGGACTCGACTGGGAGACCCAGTACTTC
-,TRBJ1-4,15,-,TRBV28,CASSLDQGVREKLFF,TGTGCCAGCAGTTTGGACCAGGGCGTCCGGGAAAAACTGTTTTTT
-,TRBJ2-5,15,few,TRBV5-4,CASSLGARSQETQYF,TGTGCCAGCAGCTTGGGGGCGAGATCCCAAGAGACCCAGTACTTC
TRBD1,TRBJ1-5,17,-,TRBV19,CASSRDRETVGNQPQHF,TGTGCCAGTAGTCGGGACAGGGAGACAGTAGGAAATCAGCCCCAGCATTTT
TRBD2,TRBJ2-7,16,-,TRBV4-1,CASSQELAGVPYEQYF,TGTGCCAGCAGCCAAGAGTTAGCGGGGGTTCCCTACGAGCAGTACTTC
-,TRBJ1-2,16,-,TRBV9,CASSAQPTGLTYGYTF,TGTGCCAGCAGCGCCCAGCCTACAGGGCTCACCTATGGCTACACCTTC
-,TRBJ2-1,13,-,TRBV5-1,CASRSGESVEQFF,TGCGCCAGCAGGTCGGGGGAGTCGGTTGAGCAGTTCTTC
TRBD1,TRBJ2-2,16,-,TRBV5-3,CARSLARDRNTGELFF,TGTGCCAGAAGCTTGGCTCGGGACAGGAACACCGGGGAGCTGTTTTTT
-,TRBJ2-3,14,-,TRBV14,CASSQEISTDTQYF,TGTGCCAGCAGCCAGGAGATTAGCACAGATACGCAGTATTTT
-,TRBJ1-2,13,-,TRBV4-1,CASSQAGRHGYTF,TGCGCCAGCAGCCAAGCAGGGAGGCATGGCTACACCTTC
TRBD1,TRBJ2-7,15,-,TRBV28,CASSPTGGPSYEQYF,TGTGCCAGCAGCCCAACAGGGGGCCCGTCCTACGAGCAGTACTTC
TRBD2,TRBJ2-7,13,-,TRBV19,CASSSSGSYEQYF,TGTGCCAGTAGTAGCAGCGGGAGCTACGAGCAGTACTTC
-,TRBJ2-1,15,-,TRBV7-3,CASSLSGPSYNEQLF,TGTGCCAGCAGCTTATCAGGGCCCTCCTACAATGAGCAGCTCTTC
-,TRBJ2-2,15,-,TRBV5-1,CASSLFGGRTGELFF,TGCGCCAGCAGCTTATTCGGGGGGCGGACCGGGGAGCTGTTTTTT
-,TRBJ2-2,15,-,TRBV7-8,CASSSLLELTGELFF,TGTGCCAGCAGCTCCCTCCTGGAACTAACCGGGGAGCTGTTTTTT
-,TRBJ2-7,13,-,TRBV5-4,CASSLYGRNEQYF,TGTGCCAGCAGCTTGTACGGGAGAAACGAGCAGTACTTC
-,TRBJ1-1,15,many,TRBV21-1,CASSKVAGPNTEAFF,TGTGCCAGCAGCAAAGTAGCGGGGCCGAACACTGAAGCTTTCTTT
-,TRBJ2-3,18,-,TRBV6-1,CASSDPLFGGGPTDTQYF,TGTGCCAGCAGTGACCCCCTATTTGGGGGAGGCCCCACAGATACGCAGTATTTT
TRBD2,TRBJ2-7,15,-,TRBV10-1,CASSEGLAEHYEQYF,TGCGCCAGCAGTGAGGGCCTAGCGGAACACTACGAGCAGTACTTC
TRBD2,TRBJ2-7,15,-,TRBV7-2,CASSPIAGGHYEQYF,TGTGCCAGCAGCCCAATAGCGGGGGGGCACTACGAGCAGTACTTC
-,TRBJ1-5,14,-,TRBV6-1,CASSETGYNQPQHF,TGTGCCAGCAGTGAAACGGGATACAATCAGCCCCAGCATTTT
-,TRBJ2-7,14,-,TRBV6-1,CASSQDRWWYEQYF,TGTGCCAGCAGTCAAGACAGGTGGTGGTACGAGCAGTACTTC
-,TRBJ2-3,12,-,TRBV6-5,CASGLQPDTQYF,TGTGCCAGCGGGCTTCAGCCAGATACGCAGTATTTT
-,TRBJ2-2,14,-,TRBV7-2,CASIPSANTGELFF,TGTGCCAGCATCCCCAGCGCGAACACCGGGGAGCTGTTTTTT
-,TRBJ1-1,15,-,TRBV7-9,CASSLVGGLGTEAFF,TGTGCCAGCAGCTTAGTCGGGGGGCTGGGCACTGAAGCTTTCTTT
TRBD1,TRBJ1-4,14,-,TRBV5-1,CASSLGQGNEKLFF,TGCGCCAGCAGCCTCGGACAGGGAAATGAAAAACTGTTTTTT
TRBD1,TRBJ2-7,15,-,TRBV5-5,CASSLAWTGSYEQYF,TGTGCCAGCAGCTTGGCGTGGACAGGGTCCTACGAGCAGTACTTC
-,TRBJ2-5,17,-,TRBV5-4,CASSLAGRTGRKETQYF,TGTGCCAGCAGCTTGGCAGGGAGGACGGGGCGCAAAGAGACCCAGTACTTC
TRBD2,TRBJ2-5,16,-,TRBV7-9,CASSTSGGWIQETQYF,TGTGCCAGCAGCACCAGCGGGGGATGGATACAAGAGACCCAGTACTTC
TRBD1,TRBJ2-5,14,-,TRBV28,CASRPTGGSETQYF,TGTGCCAGCAGACCAACAGGGGGTAGCGAGACCCAGTACTTC
-,TRBJ2-3,13,-,TRBV2,CASISGGTDTQYF,TGTGCCAGCATCTCGGGGGGCACAGATACGCAGTATTTT
-,TRBJ2-7,13,-,TRBV6-6,CASSYLTGYEQYF,TGTGCCAGCAGTTACCTGACAGGCTACGAGCAGTACTTC
-,TRBJ2-3,15,once,TRBV7-3,CASSLKGGGPDTQYF,TGTGCCAGCAGCTTAAAGGGGGGGGGCCCAGATACGCAGTATTTT
-,TRBJ1-6,14,-,TRBV6-5,CATGIGRGIRALHF,TGTGCCACCGGAATCGGCCGGGGAATTCGGGCCCTCCACTTT
TRBD2,TRBJ2-1,14,-,TRBV5-1,CASSLTSGSDEQFF,TGCGCCAGCAGCTTAACTAGCGGGTCCGATGAGCAGTTCTTC
-,TRBJ1-6,15,-,TRBV9,CASSVEGRGGSPLHF,TGTGCCAGCAGCGTAGAGGGCAGGGGTGGTTCACCCCTCCACTTT
TRBD1,TRBJ1-2,13,-,TRBV2,CASSRTGGGGYTF,TGTGCCAGCAGCAGGACAGGGGGGGGTGGCTACACCTTC
TRBD2,TRBJ2-5,16,-,TRBV25-1,CASSGPTTSGGETQYF,TGTGCCAGCAGTGGCCCGACGACTAGCGGGGGAGAGACCCAGTACTTC
TRBD1,TRBJ2-7,13,-,TRBV27,CATQGGERYEQYF,TGTGCCACCCAAGGGGGCGAACGGTACGAGCAGTACTTC
-,TRBJ2-3,15,-,TRBV29-1,CSGLLLGRPTDTQYF,TGCAGCGGCCTACTTTTGGGGAGGCCCACAGATACGCAGTATTTT
-,TRBJ1-1,13,-,TRBV29-1,CSALPGKNTEAFF,TGCAGCGCCCTACCCGGGAAGAACACTGAAGCTTTCTTT
TRBD2,TRBJ2-7,14,-,TRBV6-6,CASSLGTSAYEQYF,TGTGCCAGCAGTCTCGGGACTAGCGCTTACGAGCAGTACTTC
TRBD2,TRBJ2-5,15,-,TRBV4-3,CASSQARGGSETQYF,TGCGCCAGCAGCCAAGCCCGGGGGGGTTCAGAGACCCAGTACTTC
-,TRBJ2-7,16,once,TRBV4-1,CASSQDKEESSYEQYF,TGCGCCAGCAGCCAAGATAAAGAGGAAAGCTCCTACGAGCAGTACTTC
-,TRBJ2-1,13,-,TRBV10-3,CAISHNNYNEQFF,TGTGCCATCAGCCACAATAACTACAATGAGCAGTTCTTC
TRBD1,TRBJ2-5,15,-,TRBV29-1,CSVEPGQGGGETQYF,TGCAGCGTTGAGCCCGGACAGGGTGGTGGAGAGACCCAGTACTTC
TRBD1,TRBJ1-6,15,-,TRBV27,CASSLTRQGSSPLHF,TGTGCCAGCAGTTTAACCCGACAGGGGAGTTCACCCCTCCACTTT
TRBD2,TRBJ2-3,14,-,TRBV27,CASSFRGGRDTQYF,TGTGCCAGCAGTTTCCGCGGGGGGCGGGATACGCAGTATTTT
-,TRBJ1-2,16,-,TRBV6-1,CASSVSGTLDPYGYTF,TGTGCCAGCAGTGTTTCCGGGACATTAGATCCCTATGGCTACACCTTC
TRBD2,TRBJ2-7,16,-,TRBV27,CASSRPQLAGPVEQYF,TGTGCCAGCAGTCGACCGCAACTAGCGGGGCCAGTCGAGCAGTACTTC
TRBD1,TRBJ1-2,18,-,TRBV28,CASSLFSLRTGGDYGYTF,TGTGCCAGCAGTTTATTCTCGTTGCGGACAGGGGGTGACTATGGCTACACCTTC